This is a list of T cell receptor beta chains from one sample in a study of post-analysis software for immune sequencing data. TCRdb reprocessed the PCR reads with MiXCR, giving one entry per CDR3 protein. Among hundreds of thousands of distinct CDR3 sequences listed, around 60% were seen once. Sequences were obtained from blood. The receptors were sampled from a girl aged 2-10 years with multiple sclerosis. CDR3s include the opening cysteine and the closing phenylalanine or tryptophan. D genes are given only for firm matches. The size entry is marked missing in some rows and otherwise reads once, few, many or a size class.

clone size	V gene	J gene	CDR3 length	D gene	CDR3 protein	CDR3 DNA
-	TRBV12-3/TRBV12-4	TRBJ2-1	14	TRBD1	CASSTGTALNEQFF	TGTGCCAGCAGTACCGGGACAGCCCTCAATGAGCAGTTCTTC
-	TRBV2	TRBJ1-2	13	-	CASSESSDYGYTF	TGTGCCAGCAGTGAATCGTCCGACTATGGCTACACCTTC
-	TRBV6-4	TRBJ2-5	15	TRBD2	CASSSTASGLETQYF	TGTGCCAGCAGCTCAACGGCTAGCGGGTTAGAGACCCAGTACTTC
few	TRBV29-1	TRBJ2-1	17	TRBD2	CSVEGLLAGGAYNEQFF	TGCAGCGTTGAAGGCTTACTAGCGGGGGGTGCCTACAATGAGCAGTTCTTC
-	TRBV7-7	TRBJ2-5	15	-	CASSFHPDPKETQYF	TGTGCTAGCAGCTTTCATCCAGACCCAAAAGAGACCCAGTACTTC
-	TRBV13	TRBJ1-1	14	-	CASSLARLGTEAFF	TGTGCCAGCAGCTTAGCTAGGCTGGGAACTGAAGCTTTCTTT
-	TRBV9	TRBJ2-7	14	-	CSSSVGRRTYEQYF	TGTTCCAGCAGCGTAGGACGGAGAACCTACGAGCAGTACTTC
-	TRBV2	TRBJ2-1	13	TRBD1	CASSGQGYNEQFF	TGTGCCAGCTCGGGACAGGGGTACAATGAGCAGTTCTTC
-	TRBV3-1	TRBJ1-2	14	-	CASSQPDGGYGYTF	TGTGCCAGCAGCCAACCGGATGGGGGCTATGGCTACACCTTC
few	TRBV5-1	TRBJ1-5	15	TRBD1	CASSIGGIMNQPQHF	TGCGCCAGCAGCATAGGGGGCATTATGAATCAGCCCCAGCATTTT
few	TRBV12-3/TRBV12-4	TRBJ2-5	14	-	CASLPLGTKETQYF	TGTGCCAGTCTACCCTTGGGGACGAAAGAGACCCAGTACTTC
-	TRBV12-3/TRBV12-4	TRBJ2-1	15	-	CASSLNRRSYNEQFF	TGTGCCAGCAGTTTGAACAGGCGCTCCTACAATGAGCAGTTCTTC
once	TRBV18	TRBJ2-1	12	-	CASHTEGNEQFF	TGTGCCAGCCACACGGAAGGGAATGAGCAGTTCTTC
few	TRBV19	TRBJ2-1	15	TRBD2	CATASGLAGYNEQFF	TGTGCCACCGCGTCGGGGCTAGCGGGTTACAATGAGCAGTTCTTC
few	TRBV9	TRBJ2-1	15	TRBD2	CASSPGTSQYNEQFF	TGTGCCAGCAGCCCCGGGACTAGTCAGTACAATGAGCAGTTCTTC
-	TRBV24-1	TRBJ2-1	17	TRBD1	CAASVTKGASSYNEQFF	TGTGCCGCCAGTGTAACCAAGGGGGCTAGCTCCTACAATGAGCAGTTCTTC
few	TRBV27	TRBJ1-2	13	TRBD1	CASSNRGGNGYTF	TGTGCCAGCAGTAACAGGGGTGGGAATGGCTACACCTTC
-	TRBV6-1	TRBJ2-2	13	TRBD2	CASWTSPAGELFF	TGTGCCAGTTGGACTAGTCCCGCCGGGGAGCTGTTTTTT
few	TRBV20-1	TRBJ1-6	14	-	CSAILDNGNSPLHF	TGCAGTGCTATACTCGACAATGGGAATTCACCCCTCCACTTT